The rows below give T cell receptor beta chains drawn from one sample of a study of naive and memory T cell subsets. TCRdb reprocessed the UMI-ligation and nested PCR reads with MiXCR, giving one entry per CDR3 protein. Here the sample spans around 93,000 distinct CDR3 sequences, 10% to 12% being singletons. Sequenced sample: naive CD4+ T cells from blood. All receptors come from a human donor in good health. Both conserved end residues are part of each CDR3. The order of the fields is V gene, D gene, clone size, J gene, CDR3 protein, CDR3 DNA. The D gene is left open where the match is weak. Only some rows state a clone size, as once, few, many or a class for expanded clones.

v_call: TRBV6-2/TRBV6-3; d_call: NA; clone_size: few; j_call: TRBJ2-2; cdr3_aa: CASRRGELSNTGELFF; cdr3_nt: TGTGCCAGCAGAAGGGGGGAGCTCTCGAACACCGGGGAGCTGTTTTTT
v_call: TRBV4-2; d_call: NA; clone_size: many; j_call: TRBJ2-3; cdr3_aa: CASSQVQALPPGSTDTQYF; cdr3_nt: TGTGCCAGCAGCCAAGTTCAGGCTTTACCTCCTGGAAGCACAGATACGCAGTATTTT
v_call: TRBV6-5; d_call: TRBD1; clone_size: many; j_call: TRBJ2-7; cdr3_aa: CASTNRLGQGEAYEQYF; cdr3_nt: TGTGCCAGCACTAACCGATTAGGACAGGGTGAAGCCTACGAGCAGTACTTC
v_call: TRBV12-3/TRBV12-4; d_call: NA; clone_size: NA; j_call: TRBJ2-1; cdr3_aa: CASSLVGALNNEQFF; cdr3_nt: TGTGCCAGCAGTTTAGTGGGGGCGTTAAACAATGAGCAGTTCTTC
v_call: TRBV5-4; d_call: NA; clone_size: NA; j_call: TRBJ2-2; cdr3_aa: CASSYDSPGLPGELFF; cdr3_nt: TGTGCCAGCAGTTACGACAGTCCAGGTCTTCCCGGGGAGCTGTTTTTT
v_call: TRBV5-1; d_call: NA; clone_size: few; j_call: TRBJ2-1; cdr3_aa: CASTPPGLQVTPTGEQFF; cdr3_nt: TGCGCCAGCACCCCCCCCGGTCTACAGGTTACTCCTACAGGGGAGCAGTTCTTC
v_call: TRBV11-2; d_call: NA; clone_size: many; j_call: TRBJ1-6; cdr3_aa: CASSLDYGSPLHF; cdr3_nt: TGTGCCAGCAGCTTAGATTACGGCTCACCCCTCCACTTT
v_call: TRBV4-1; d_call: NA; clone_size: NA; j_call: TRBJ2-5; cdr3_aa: CASSRRDQGETQYF; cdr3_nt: TGCGCCAGCAGCCGAAGGGACCAAGGCGAGACCCAGTACTTC
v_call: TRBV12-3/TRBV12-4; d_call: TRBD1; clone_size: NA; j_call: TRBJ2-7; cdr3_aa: CASRPNRQGSYEQYF; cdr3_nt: TGTGCCAGCAGGCCGAATAGACAGGGCTCCTACGAGCAGTACTTC
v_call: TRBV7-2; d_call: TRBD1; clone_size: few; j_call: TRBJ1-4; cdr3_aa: CASSSGTGGFGEKLFF; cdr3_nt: TGTGCCAGCAGCTCCGGGACAGGCGGTTTCGGGGAAAAACTGTTTTTT
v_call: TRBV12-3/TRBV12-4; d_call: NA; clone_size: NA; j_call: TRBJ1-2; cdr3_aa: CASSSDRGANYGYTF; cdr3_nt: TGTGCCAGCAGTTCAGACAGAGGAGCTAACTATGGCTACACCTTC
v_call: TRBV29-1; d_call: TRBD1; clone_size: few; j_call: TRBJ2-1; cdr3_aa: CSVGAGGAYNEQFF; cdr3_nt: TGCAGCGTTGGGGCAGGGGGCGCCTACAATGAGCAGTTCTTC
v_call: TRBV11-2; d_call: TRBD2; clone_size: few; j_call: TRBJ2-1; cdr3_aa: CASSLNLASGRVNEQFF; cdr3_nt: TGTGCCAGCAGCTTAAACTTGGCTAGCGGGAGGGTCAATGAGCAGTTCTTC
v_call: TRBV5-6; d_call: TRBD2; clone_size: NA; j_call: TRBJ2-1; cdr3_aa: CASSLVKTGGPYNEQFF; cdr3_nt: TGTGCCAGCAGCTTGGTTAAAACGGGAGGGCCCTACAATGAGCAGTTCTTC
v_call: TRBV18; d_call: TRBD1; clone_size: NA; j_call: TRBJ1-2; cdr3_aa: CASSPPGQGDYGYTF; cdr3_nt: TGTGCCAGCTCACCACCTGGACAGGGGGACTATGGCTACACCTTC
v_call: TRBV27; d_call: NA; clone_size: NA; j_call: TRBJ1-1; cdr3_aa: CASRETGSTEAFF; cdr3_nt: TGTGCCAGCAGAGAAACAGGGAGCACTGAAGCTTTCTTT
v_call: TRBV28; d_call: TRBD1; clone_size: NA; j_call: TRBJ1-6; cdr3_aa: CANRRDRVSPLHF; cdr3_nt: TGTGCCAACCGCCGGGACAGGGTTTCACCCCTCCACTTT
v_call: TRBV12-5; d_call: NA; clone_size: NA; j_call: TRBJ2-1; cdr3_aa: CASGQSVPNEQFF; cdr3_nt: TGTGCTAGTGGGCAGTCCGTGCCGAATGAGCAGTTCTTC
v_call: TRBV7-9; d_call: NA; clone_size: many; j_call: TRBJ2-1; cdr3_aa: CASSPWGDSNEQFF; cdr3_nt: TGTGCCAGCAGCCCCTGGGGGGACTCCAATGAGCAGTTCTTC
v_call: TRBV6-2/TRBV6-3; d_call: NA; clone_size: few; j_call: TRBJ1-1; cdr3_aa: CASSSDTEAFF; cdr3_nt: TGTGCCAGCAGTTCCGACACTGAAGCTTTCTTT
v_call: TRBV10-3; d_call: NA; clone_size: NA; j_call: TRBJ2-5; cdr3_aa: CAIKGSSETQYF; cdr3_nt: TGTGCCATCAAGGGCTCAAGTGAGACCCAGTACTTC
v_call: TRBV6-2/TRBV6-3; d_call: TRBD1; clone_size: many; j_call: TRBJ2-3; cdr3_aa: CASSYPPDRPKTDTQYF; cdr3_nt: TGTGCCAGCAGTTACCCACCGGACAGGCCTAAGACAGATACGCAGTATTTT
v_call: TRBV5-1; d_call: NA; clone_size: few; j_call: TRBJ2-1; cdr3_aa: CASSPPETGQYNEQFF; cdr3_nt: TGCGCCAGCAGCCCACCAGAAACAGGACAGTACAATGAGCAGTTCTTC
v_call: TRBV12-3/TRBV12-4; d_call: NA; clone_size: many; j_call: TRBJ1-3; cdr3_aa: CASTPGMVFGNTIYF; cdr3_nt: TGTGCCAGCACCCCCGGGATGGTTTTTGGAAACACCATATATTTT
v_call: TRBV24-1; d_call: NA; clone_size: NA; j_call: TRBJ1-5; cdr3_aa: CATSPYGGQPQHF; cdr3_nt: TGTGCCACCAGTCCATACGGGGGACAGCCCCAGCATTTT
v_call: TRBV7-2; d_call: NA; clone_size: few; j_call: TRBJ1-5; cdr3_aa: CASSLDYRSGNQPQHF; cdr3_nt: TGTGCCAGCAGCTTAGATTACCGGAGCGGCAATCAGCCCCAGCATTTT
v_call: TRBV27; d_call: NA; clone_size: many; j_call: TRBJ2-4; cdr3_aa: CASSSLNIQYF; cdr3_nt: TGTGCCAGCAGTTCCCTAAACATTCAGTACTTC
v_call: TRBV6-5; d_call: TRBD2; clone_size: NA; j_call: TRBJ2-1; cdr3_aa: CASSYRLTSGGYNEQFF; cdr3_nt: TGTGCCAGCAGTTACCGGTTAACTAGCGGGGGTTACAATGAGCAGTTCTTC
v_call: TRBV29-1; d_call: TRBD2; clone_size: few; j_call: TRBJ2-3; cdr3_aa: CSVKAGVSGPDTQYF; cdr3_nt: TGCAGCGTCAAGGCGGGGGTTTCGGGACCGGATACGCAGTATTTT
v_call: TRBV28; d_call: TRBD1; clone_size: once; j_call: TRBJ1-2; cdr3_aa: CASSGLEAFMMGTGENGYTF; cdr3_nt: TGTGCCAGCAGTGGACTTGAGGCCTTTATGATGGGGACAGGGGAAAATGGCTACACCTTC
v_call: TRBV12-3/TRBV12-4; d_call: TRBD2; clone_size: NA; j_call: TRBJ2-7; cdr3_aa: CASSSMGGLAGREQYF; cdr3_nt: TGTGCCAGCAGTTCCATGGGGGGACTAGCTGGAAGGGAGCAGTACTTC
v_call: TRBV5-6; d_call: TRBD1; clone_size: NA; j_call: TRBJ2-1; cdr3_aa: CARDRGVSSYNEQFF; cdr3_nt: TGTGCCAGGGACAGGGGGGTGAGCTCCTACAATGAGCAGTTCTTC
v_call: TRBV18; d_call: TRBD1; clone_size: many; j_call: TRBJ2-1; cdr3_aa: CASSPTQGQEQFF; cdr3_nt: TGTGCCAGCTCACCCACACAGGGACAGGAGCAGTTCTTC
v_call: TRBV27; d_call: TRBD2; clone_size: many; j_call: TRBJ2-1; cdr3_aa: CASSPSAGADEQFF; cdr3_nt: TGTGCCAGCAGTCCCTCAGCGGGAGCTGATGAGCAGTTCTTC
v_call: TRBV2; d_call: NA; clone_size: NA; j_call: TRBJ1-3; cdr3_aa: CASSYGQSYSGNTIYF; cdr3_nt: TGTGCCAGCAGCTACGGACAGTCCTACTCTGGAAACACCATATATTTT
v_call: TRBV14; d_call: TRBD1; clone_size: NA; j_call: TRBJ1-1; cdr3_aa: CASSQLRQGRFGAFF; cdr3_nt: TGTGCCAGCAGCCAACTAAGACAGGGGAGGTTCGGAGCTTTCTTT
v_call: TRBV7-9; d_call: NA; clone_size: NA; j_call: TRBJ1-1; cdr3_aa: CASSLVAGPSLEAFF; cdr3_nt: TGTGCCAGCAGCTTAGTAGCGGGGCCTTCGCTTGAAGCTTTCTTT
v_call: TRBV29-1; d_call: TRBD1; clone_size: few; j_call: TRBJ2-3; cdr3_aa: CSVEPRQGGTDTQYF; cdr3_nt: TGCAGCGTCGAACCGCGACAGGGCGGCACAGATACGCAGTATTTT
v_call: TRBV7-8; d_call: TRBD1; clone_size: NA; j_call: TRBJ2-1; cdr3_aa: CASSLGGDSNEQFF; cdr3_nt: TGTGCCAGCAGCTTAGGTGGGGACAGCAATGAGCAGTTCTTC
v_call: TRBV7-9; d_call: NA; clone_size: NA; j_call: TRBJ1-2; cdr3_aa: CASSLVQGSYGYTF; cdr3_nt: TGTGCCAGCAGCTTAGTGCAGGGAAGCTATGGCTACACCTTC
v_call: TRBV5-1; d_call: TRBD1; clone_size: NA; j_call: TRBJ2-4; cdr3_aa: CASSFTLTGTAIQYF; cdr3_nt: TGCGCCAGCAGCTTTACACTGACAGGGACGGCCATTCAGTACTTC
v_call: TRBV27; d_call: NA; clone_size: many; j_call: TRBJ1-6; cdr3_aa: CASSFAAFGNSPLHF; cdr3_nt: TGTGCCAGCAGTTTCGCGGCATTTGGGAATTCACCCCTCCACTTT
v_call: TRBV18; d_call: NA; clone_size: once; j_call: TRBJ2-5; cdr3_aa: CASSPSGGGETQYF; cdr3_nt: TGTGCCAGCTCACCATCCGGGGGCGGGGAGACCCAGTACTTC
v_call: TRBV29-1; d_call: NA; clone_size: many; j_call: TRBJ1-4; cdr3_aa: CSVEVNGAKLFF; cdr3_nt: TGCAGCGTTGAAGTAAATGGGGCAAAACTGTTTTTT
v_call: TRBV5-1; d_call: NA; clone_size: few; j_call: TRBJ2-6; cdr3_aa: CASSLEASFSGANVLTF; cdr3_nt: TGCGCCAGCAGCTTGGAGGCCAGTTTCTCTGGGGCCAACGTCCTGACTTTC
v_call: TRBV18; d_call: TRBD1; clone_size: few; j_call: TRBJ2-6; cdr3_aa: CASSRTGDVLTF; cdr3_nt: TGTGCCAGCTCACGGACAGGGGACGTCCTGACTTTC